Each of the 22 T cell receptor beta chains below was sequenced from the same sample in a study of cytomegalovirus exposure and HLA in healthy donors. The PCR made use of 60 Vbeta and 13 Jbeta primers. The protocol was immunoSEQ multiplex PCR, while the TCRdb copy is restricted to in-frame clones and leaves out a portion. The data show approximately 300,000 clones, 80% seen once. The specimen sequenced was PBMCs. Source of these receptors: a girl aged 2-10 years in good health and CMV-seronegative.

V usage is TRBV7-2 and J usage is TRBJ2-3; tentatively, D is TRBD2 (6 bases). Germline-derived CDR1 and CDR2 are SGHTA and FQGNSA. The CDR3 has 13 amino acids. The V gene lost 6 bases and the J gene lost 2 bases, with 9 bases spanning the gap. Here the CDR3 reads CASSRGYTDTQYF. As DNA, the CDR3 is TGTGCCAGCAGTCGGGGGTACACAGATACGCAGTATTTT.

The V call is TRBV5-4, the J call TRBJ1-6; D is perhaps TRBD1 (5 bases). From germline, CDR1 is SGHNT and CDR2 YYREEE (reference sequence). This CDR3 comprises 17 residues. V was cut by 3 bases and J by 9 bases, with 22 bases left in between. The CDR3 DNA follows: TGTGCCAGCAGCTCACCAACGACGGACCGCACAGGTTCACCCCTCCACTTT. Translation gives CASSSPTTDRTGSPLHF.

The chain carries TRBV25-1 and TRBJ2-5, with D perhaps matching TRBD2 (7 bases). CDR1 and CDR2 (germline): MGHDK, SYGVNS. V was pared by 3 bases and J by 0 bases, with 14 bases between. The CDR3 contains 16 residues. In DNA form, the CDR3 reads TGTGCCAGCAGTGACCCTGGCGGGGGCTACCAAGAGACCCAGTACTTC. Encoded protein: CASSDPGGGYQETQYF. The full variable domain, completed using reference TRBV25-1 and TRBJ2-5, is EADIYQTPRYLVIGTGKKITLECSQTMGHDKMYWYQQDPGMELHLIHYSYGVNSTEKGDLSSESTVSRIRTEHFPLTLESARPSHTSQYLCASSDPGGGYQETQYFGPGTRLLVL.

V usage is TRBV4-1 and J usage is TRBJ1-4; tentative D call: TRBD1 (5 bases). Per germline, CDR1 MGHRA and CDR2 YSYEKL. The CDR3 totals 16 residues. Deletions cut 4 bases from V and 0 bases from J, with 12 bases between. The DNA of the CDR3 is TGCGCCAGCAGCCGTGGGGGGGTGGCAACTAATGAAAAACTGTTTTTT. Protein sequence: CASSRGGVATNEKLFF.

V and J are TRBV28 and TRBJ2-1, with D uncertain. V was cut by 3 bases and J by 8 bases, with 11 bases left in between. CDR3 size: 13 residues. The germline V gene has CDR1 MDHEN and CDR2 SYDVKM. The CDR3 DNA reads as TGTGCCAGCAGTTTGGCAGGCCCCTATGAGCAGTTCTTC. It specifies CASSLAGPYEQFF. The variable domain in full, with the rest retrieved from reference TRBV28 and TRBJ2-1, is DVKVTQSSRYLVKRTGEKVFLECVQDMDHENMFWYRQDPGLGLRLIYFSYDVKMKEKGDIPEGYSVSREKKERFSLILESASTNQTSMYLCASSLAGPYEQFFGPGTRLTVL.

This rearrangement joins TRBV7-2 to TRBJ2-7; 11 nucleotides line up with TRBD2. Trimming at V came to 5 bases and at J to 1 base, leaving 10 bases not matched to a gene. This CDR3 contains 17 residues. CDR1 SGHTA and CDR2 FQGNSA come from the germline V gene. The CDR3 here is CASSRSPTSGASYEQYF. The CDR3 coding sequence is TGTGCCAGCAGCCGCTCACCGACTAGCGGGGCTTCCTACGAGCAGTACTTC.

The chain carries TRBV28 and TRBJ1-1; 7 nucleotides line up with TRBD1. Looked up from germline, CDR1 is MDHEN and CDR2 is SYDVKM. V gave up 6 bases and J gave up 11 bases; unmatched junction bases: 18. CDR3 size: 15 residues. The CDR3 nucleotides are TGTGCCAGCAGCCTAGGGGCGAGGGGGCGCGGGCGCGCTTTCTTT. This gives the protein CASSLGARGRGRAFF. The full variable domain, in which reference TRBV28 and TRBJ1-1 provide the parts outside the CDR3, is DVKVTQSSRYLVKRTGEKVFLECVQDMDHENMFWYRQDPGLGLRLIYFSYDVKMKEKGDIPEGYSVSREKKERFSLILESASTNQTSMYLCASSLGARGRGRAFFGQGTRLTVV.

The genes are TRBV19 and TRBJ2-1; 7 positions agree with TRBD1. The CDR3 is made up of 13 amino acids. Per germline, CDR1 LNHDA and CDR2 SQIVND (reference sequence). V lost 3 bases and J lost 7; bases outside the gene matches: 3. The CDR3 DNA follows: TGTGCCAGTAGTATCAACAGGGGTAATGAGCAGTTCTTC. Translation gives CASSINRGNEQFF.

In DNA, the CDR3 is TGTGCCAGCAGCAAACCGAGGCCAGTCGGTGCAACTAATGAAAAACTGTTTTTT. Translated: CASSKPRPVGATNEKLFF. V and J are TRBV21-1 and TRBJ1-4. TRBV21-1 is marked as a pseudogene. The CDR3 has 18 amino acids.

The chain carries TRBV2 and TRBJ1-4; TRBD1 might be the D (5 bases). Trimming took off 8 bases at V and 8 bases at J, with 12 bases between the two ends. The CDR3 has 12 residues. Germline V gene data show CDR1 as SNHLY and CDR2 as FYNNEI. The CDR3 region is CASYGASEKLFF. As DNA, the CDR3 is TGTGCCAGCTATGGGGCCAGCGAAAAACTGTTTTTT. Looking up the rest from reference TRBV2 and TRBJ1-4 gives the full variable domain: EPEVTQTPSHQVTQMGQEVILRCVPISNHLYFYWYRQILGQKVEFLVSFYNNEISEKSEIFDDQFSVERPDGSNFTLKIRSTKLEDSAMYFCASYGASEKLFFGSGTQLSVL.

The CDR3 DNA reads as TGTGCCAGCAGTGAATCGAGGGGGAACCAAGAGACCCAGTACTTC. It encodes CASSESRGNQETQYF. The V and J genes are TRBV6-1 and TRBJ2-5, with a possible D match to TRBD1 (6 bases). V lost 2 bases to trimming and J lost 0 bases, with 10 bases between them. In germline, CDR1 is MNHNS, CDR2 SASEGT. The CDR3 consists of 15 residues.

The genes are TRBV30 and TRBJ1-1; possible D gene TRBD1, 6 bases. Looked up from germline, CDR1 is GTSNPN and CDR2 is SVGIG (reference sequence). V gave up 5 bases and J gave up 2 bases, with 18 bases separating them. This CDR3 contains 15 residues. CDR3 region: CAWCNPGHINTEAFF. CDR3 DNA: TGTGCCTGGTGTAACCCGGGACACATTAACACTGAAGCTTTCTTT. The full variable domain, its missing parts supplied by reference TRBV30 and TRBJ1-1, is SQTIHQWPATLVQPVGSPLSLECTVEGTSNPNLYWYRQAAGRGLQLLFYSVGIGQISSEVPQNLSASRPQDRQFILSSKKLLLSDSGFYLCAWCNPGHINTEAFFGQGTRLTVV.

A remark on this clone: The sample carries other DNA sequences with the same CDR3. This chain connects TRBV15 to TRBJ2-7; 11 bases map to TRBD2. Trimming cost V 3 bases and J 2 bases; bases outside gene matches: 6. CDR3 length equals 16 residues. Germline CDR1 and CDR2: LNHNV and YYDKDF (reference sequence). The CDR3 region has the DNA TGTGCCACCAGCAGGGAAGGACTAGCGGGCCCCTACGAGCAGTACTTC. Protein: CATSREGLAGPYEQYF.

CDR3 sequence (DNA): TGTGCCAGCAGTTTACGGGGTAATGGCTACACCTTC. Protein: CASSLRGNGYTF. The rearrangement links TRBV27 to TRBJ1-2; D gene ambiguous. The V end was cut by 2 bases, the J end by 6 bases, with 7 bases between. This CDR3 contains 12 residues. Germline V gives CDR1 MNHEY, CDR2 SMNVEV (reference sequence).

This clone appeared a few times. V is TRBV9 and J is TRBJ2-5; 8 positions agree with TRBD2. Germline values: CDR1 SGDLS, CDR2 YYNGEE. The V gene end was trimmed by 2 bases and the J gene end by 5 bases; junction bases not matched to a gene: 8. This CDR3 has 15 amino acids. The CDR3 region is CASSVLTSGKETQYF. For the CDR3, the DNA is TGTGCCAGCAGCGTCCTCACTAGCGGAAAGGAGACCCAGTACTTC.

This chain joins TRBV5-1 and TRBJ1-3; 7 nucleotides align to TRBD1. This CDR3 contains 17 residues. Germline V gene data show CDR1 as SGHRS and CDR2 as YFSETQ. The V segment lost 0 bases and the J segment 4 bases; nucleotides outside the gene matches: 10. CDR3 sequence (DNA): TGCGCCAGCAGCTTGGAAGCAGGGGGTCGACTGGGAAACACCATATATTTT. Translating it yields CASSLEAGGRLGNTIYF.

This rearrangement joins TRBV11-2 to TRBJ2-3, with 13 nucleotides matching TRBD2. V lost 3 bases and J lost 11; bases outside the gene matches: 8. This CDR3 comprises 15 residues. Germline V gene sequence: CDR1 SGHAT, CDR2 FQNNGV. The CDR3: CASSLRPRLAGGQYF. The CDR3 DNA reads as TGTGCCAGCAGCTTGCGCCCCCGACTAGCGGGGGGGCAGTATTTT.

This clone was picked up a small number of times. The rearrangement links TRBV11-3 to TRBJ2-7, with 8 bases lining up with TRBD1. The V gene end was trimmed by 3 bases and the J gene end by 6 bases; junction bases not matched to a gene: 4. Germline CDR1 and CDR2: SGHNT and YENEEA. This CDR3 has 13 amino acids. CDR3 region: CASSFTGGGEQYF. CDR3 sequence (DNA): TGTGCCAGCAGCTTTACAGGGGGAGGCGAGCAGTACTTC.

The V call is TRBV7-8, the J call TRBJ2-7; 8 bases are shared with TRBD2. Germline lookup yields CDR1 SGHVS and CDR2 FQNEAQ. The CDR3 loop spans 17 amino acids. V trimming: 3 bases; J trimming: 4 bases; junction bases outside the gene matches: 14. CDR3 amino acids: CASSFGTSGGPGYEQYF. The CDR3 DNA follows: TGTGCCAGCAGCTTCGGGACTTCGGGGGGGCCCGGATACGAGCAGTACTTC.

This clone was recorded once. The gene calls are TRBV5-4 and TRBJ1-1; no reliable D call. V lost 2 bases to trimming and J lost 4 bases, with 6 bases between them. Per germline, CDR1 SGHNT and CDR2 YYREEE (reference sequence). The CDR3 is 12 amino acids. The chain's CDR3 is CASSLGATEAFF. In nucleotides, the CDR3 is TGTGCCAGCAGCTTAGGAGCCACTGAAGCTTTCTTT.

The V call is TRBV5-5, the J call TRBJ2-7, with D perhaps matching TRBD1 (5 bases). V lost 0 bases and J lost 4, with 11 bases in between. The CDR3 covers 14 residues. CDR1 and CDR2 (germline): SGHKS, YYEKEE (reference sequence). The CDR3 spells CASSLVTSGYEQYF. For the CDR3, the DNA is TGTGCCAGCAGCTTGGTAACTTCAGGGTACGAGCAGTACTTC. Using reference TRBV5-5 and TRBJ2-7 for the parts outside the CDR3, the full variable domain is DAGVTQSPTHLIKTRGQQVTLRCSPISGHKSVSWYQQVLGQGPQFIFQYYEKEERGRGNFPDRFSARQFPNYSSELNVNALLLGDSALYLCASSLVTSGYEQYFGPGTRLTVT.

This clone was observed once. This rearrangement joins TRBV6-6 to TRBJ1-6; 9 bases match TRBD1. J lost 5 bases, V lost 2 bases, and 1 base had no gene match. CDR3 length: 15 residues. Germline values: CDR1 MNHNY, CDR2 SVGAGI (reference sequence). The CDR3 region is CASSYGTGNNSPLHF. The CDR3 DNA is TGTGCCAGCAGTTACGGGACAGGGAATAATTCACCCCTCCACTTT.